These 32 T cell receptor beta chains were all obtained from the same sample, sequenced in a study of cytomegalovirus exposure and HLA in healthy donors. The PCR made use of 60 Vbeta and 13 Jbeta primers. Assay: immunoSEQ multiplex PCR; the TCRdb copy retains only in-frame clones and omits some. The sample shows 55,000 to 65,000 clones, approximately 85% of them seen only once. Sequenced input: PBMCs. Receptor source: a female donor in good health and CMV-seronegative.

J is TRBJ2-7 and V is TRBV28, with 9 bases identical to TRBD1. The germline gives CDR1 MDHEN, CDR2 SYDVKM. V lost 6 bases, J lost 3 bases, and 9 bases stayed unmatched. The CDR3 is 15 amino acids. The CDR3 loop is CASRGGTGLGYEQYF. In DNA, the CDR3 is TGTGCCAGCAGGGGGGGGACAGGGCTTGGCTACGAGCAGTACTTC.

DNA of the CDR3: TGTGCCAGCAGTTTCCGATTACAGGGGAGGCATGGCTACACCTTC. The encoded protein is CASSFRLQGRHGYTF. This chain connects TRBV27 to TRBJ1-2; 7 bases are a match to TRBD1. CDR1 is MNHEY, CDR2 SMNVEV, per germline (reference sequence). The CDR3 spans 15 residues. Trimming took 3 bases from V and 6 from J; bases not matched to a gene: 10.

This chain joins TRBV6-5 and TRBJ2-3, with D possibly TRBD2 on 6 matching bases. Looked up from germline, CDR1 is MNHEY and CDR2 is SVGAGI. CDR3 length: 13 amino acids. V was pared by 0 bases and J by 8 bases, with 9 bases between. The CDR3 DNA follows: TGTGCCAGCAGTTACTCGAACGGGGGTACGCAGTATTTT. Translated: CASSYSNGGTQYF.

The genes are TRBV27 and TRBJ2-7; tentatively, D is TRBD2 (6 bases). CDR1 MNHEY and CDR2 SMNVEV come from the germline V gene (reference sequence). The V end was cut by 3 bases, the J end by 3 bases, with 15 bases between. The CDR3 has 15 residues. The CDR3 region is CASSFRGSAHYEQYF. CDR3 bases: TGTGCCAGCAGTTTTCGGGGGAGCGCCCACTACGAGCAGTACTTC.

Here the CDR3 DNA reads TGTGCCAGCAGTTCCGGACTTACCTACGAGCAGTACTTC. Residues: CASSSGLTYEQYF. The gene calls are TRBV27 and TRBJ2-7; D might be TRBD2 (5 bases). This CDR3 has 13 amino acids. Germline CDR1 and CDR2: MNHEY and SMNVEV (reference sequence). The ends were cut back, 4 bases at V and 2 bases at J, with 9 bases in the middle.

This clone was counted between two and nine times. J is TRBJ1-1 and V is TRBV7-9, with D unclear. The CDR3 covers 12 residues. Looked up from germline, CDR1 is SEHNR and CDR2 is FQNEAQ (reference sequence). Trimming stripped 6 bases from V and 8 bases from J, with 13 bases between. CDR3 sequence reads: CASSYGEKEAFF. CDR3 sequence (DNA): TGTGCCAGCAGTTACGGGGAAAAGGAAGCTTTCTTT.

V and J are TRBV6-1 and TRBJ1-1; D may be TRBD1 (5 bases). CDR3 size: 15 residues. In germline, CDR1 is MNHNS, CDR2 SASEGT. V gave up 8 bases and J gave up 4 bases, with 20 bases separating them. The CDR3 region is CASEEHEWGGTEAFF. As DNA, the CDR3 is TGTGCCAGCGAAGAGCATGAGTGGGGGGGCACTGAAGCTTTCTTT.

The CDR3 DNA reads TGTGCCAGCAGCTCAATAGCGGGAGGGAAAGATACGCAGTATTTT. Translated: CASSSIAGGKDTQYF. This chain uses TRBV7-9 with TRBJ2-3; 11 nucleotides align to TRBD2. Looked up from germline, CDR1 is SEHNR and CDR2 is FQNEAQ (reference sequence). The V segment lost 4 bases and the J segment 5 bases; nucleotides outside the gene matches: 5. This CDR3 region has 15 residues.

Remarks on this clone: The same CDR3 arises from other DNA sequences in this sample as well. The rearrangement links TRBV2 to TRBJ2-7; 8 bases are a match to TRBD2. Germline V gene data show CDR1 as SNHLY and CDR2 as FYNNEI. The CDR3 extends over 15 amino acids. V lost 1 base to trimming and J lost 3 bases; unmatched junction nucleotides: 5. The CDR3 nucleotides read TGTGCCAGCAGTGAAGTCCGGGGGGGGAACTACGAGCAGTACTTC. As protein: CASSEVRGGNYEQYF.

This chain joins TRBV7-2 and TRBJ1-4; 7 nucleotides align to TRBD1. This CDR3 spans 16 amino acids. J was trimmed by 5 bases and V by 5 bases; bases with no gene match: 11. Germline loops: CDR1 SGHTA, CDR2 FQGNSA. The CDR3 loop is CASSLGVGTVNEKLFF. The CDR3 nucleotides are TGTGCCAGCAGCCTGGGCGTCGGGACAGTAAATGAAAAACTGTTTTTT.

The rearrangement uses TRBV9 and TRBJ2-5; TRBD1 might be the D (5 bases). This CDR3 is 15 amino acids long. Trimming removed 6 bases from V and 4 bases from J, with 19 bases in between. CDR1 and CDR2 from the germline V gene are SGDLS and YYNGEE. The DNA for the CDR3 is TGTGCCAGCAATCGGCAGGGCCGAGAAGGAGAGACCCAGTACTTC. Amino acid sequence: CASNRQGREGETQYF. The full variable domain, in which reference TRBV9 and TRBJ2-5 provide the parts outside the CDR3, is DSGVTQTPKHLITATGQRVTLRCSPRSGDLSVYWYQQSLDQGLQFLIQYYNGEERAKGNILERFSAQQFPDLHSELNLSSLELGDSALYFCASNRQGREGETQYFGPGTRLLVL.

As for this clone: Germline is not matched at one junction end, which may reflect a read error. The rearrangement joins TRBV5-8 to TRBJ2-1, with a tentative D call TRBD2 (5 bases). Germline CDR1 reads SGHTS; CDR2 reads YDEGEE. The CDR3 covers 14 residues. This CDR3 reads CASRLDSSKEEQFF. CDR3 bases: TGTGCCAGCAGGTTGGACTCAAGCAAAGAGGAGCAGTTCTTC.

The chain couples TRBV2 to TRBJ2-3; 11 bases fit TRBD2. Per the germline V gene, CDR1 is SNHLY and CDR2 is FYNNEI. Trimming cost V 7 bases and J 4 bases; bases outside gene matches: 7. The CDR3 covers 15 residues. The CDR3 DNA sequence: TGTGCCAGCAACATCCTAGCGGGGGGCTCAGATACGCAGTATTTT. This codes for CASNILAGGSDTQYF.

In its sample, this clone was seen once. The genes are TRBV30 and TRBJ2-7; TRBD1 agrees at 11 bases. There are 13 residues in the CDR3. The V gene end was trimmed by 8 bases and the J gene end by 4 bases; junction bases not matched to a gene: 7. The germline gives CDR1 GTSNPN, CDR2 SVGIG (reference sequence). The CDR3 coding sequence is TGTGCCGGCATGGGGACAGGGGGGTACGAGCAGTACTTC. It encodes CAGMGTGGYEQYF.

This chain joins TRBV5-1 and TRBJ1-1; 10 nucleotides line up with TRBD1. CDR1 is SGHRS, CDR2 YFSETQ, per germline. This CDR3 has 15 amino acids. V lost 4 bases to trimming and J lost 2 bases; unmatched junction nucleotides: 5. CDR3 DNA sequence: TGCGCCAGCAGCACCTGGACAGGGGGAAACACTGAAGCTTTCTTT. Translation gives CASSTWTGGNTEAFF. The full variable domain, with the rest looked up from reference TRBV5-1 and TRBJ1-1, is KAGVTQTPRYLIKTRGQQVTLSCSPISGHRSVSWYQQTPGQGLQFLFEYFSETQRNKGNFPGRFSGRQFSNSRSEMNVSTLELGDSALYLCASSTWTGGNTEAFFGQGTRLTVV.

This sequence joins TRBV4-1 and TRBJ2-7; D is perhaps TRBD2 (6 bases). V shed 5 bases and J shed 0 bases, with 20 bases lying between them. Germline values: CDR1 MGHRA, CDR2 YSYEKL. The length of the CDR3 is 17 residues. This chain's CDR3 is CASSVFTGTFGSYEQYF. The CDR3 DNA reads TGCGCCAGCAGCGTATTTACCGGGACTTTCGGCTCCTACGAGCAGTACTTC.

This clone was picked up one time. The V and J genes are TRBV19 and TRBJ2-7, with 8 bases aligning to TRBD2. From germline, CDR1 is LNHDA and CDR2 SQIVND (reference sequence). CDR3 length: 16 amino acids. V was clipped by 5 bases and J by 1 base; unmatched bases: 10. CDR3 bases: TGTGCCAGTAGTCATAGCGGGACCCGGATATCCTACGAGCAGTACTTC. Translated, it gives CASSHSGTRISYEQYF.

Here the CDR3 reads CASSITSYEQYF. The CDR3, as DNA: TGTGCCAGCAGTATCACGAGCTACGAGCAGTACTTC. The gene calls are TRBV28 and TRBJ2-7, with unresolved D. The V end was cut by 5 bases, the J end by 3 bases, with 8 bases between. The germline V gene encodes CDR1 MDHEN and CDR2 SYDVKM. CDR3 length equals 12 residues.

CDR3 nucleotides: TGTGCTAGTGGTCTCGGACAGGGGGACTACAATGAGCAGTTCTTC. Translated, it gives CASGLGQGDYNEQFF. The rearrangement uses TRBV12-5 and TRBJ2-1, with 10 positions matching TRBD1. Trimming took 5 bases from V and 3 from J; bases not matched to a gene: 4. Germline-derived CDR1 and CDR2 are LGHNT and FRNRAP. The CDR3 is 15 amino acids.

The chain recombines TRBV14 with TRBJ2-3; TRBD2 agrees at 8 bases. V was pared by 6 bases and J by 4 bases, with 9 bases of the junction left unmatched. The CDR3 runs to 15 residues. From germline, CDR1 is SGHDN and CDR2 FVKESK. CDR3 in amino acids: CASRPSGSRADTQYF. DNA of the CDR3: TGTGCCAGCAGGCCCAGCGGGAGTCGGGCAGATACGCAGTATTTT.

The gene calls are TRBV4-3 and TRBJ2-3, with a possible D match to TRBD2 (6 bases). Trimming cost V 0 bases and J 3 bases, with 16 bases left between them. Germline loops: CDR1 LGHNA, CDR2 YSLEER. The CDR3 spans 17 residues. CDR3 sequence reads: CASSQDRRGVGTDTQYF. For the CDR3, the DNA is TGCGCCAGCAGCCAAGATAGGCGGGGCGTCGGTACAGATACGCAGTATTTT.

The rearrangement uses TRBV6-5 and TRBJ1-3, with D maybe TRBD1 (6 bases). Trimming shortened V by 2 bases and J by 1 base, and 12 bases separated the two germline ends. CDR1 MNHEY and CDR2 SVGAGI come from the germline V gene. The CDR3 has 16 residues. CDR3 nucleotides: TGTGCCAGCAGTTACCAAACAGGGTTTTCTGGAAACACCATATATTTT. As protein: CASSYQTGFSGNTIYF.

This clone was recorded once. V usage is TRBV4-1 and J usage is TRBJ2-2, with a tentative D call TRBD2 (6 bases). This CDR3 contains 15 residues. Between the trimmed V and J ends, which lost 6 bases and 6 bases, there was a span of 17 bases. Germline CDR1 is MGHRA and CDR2 is YSYEKL. CDR3: CASSPRERGSGELFF. CDR3 nucleotide sequence: TGCGCCAGCAGTCCCCGGGAGAGGGGATCCGGGGAGCTGTTTTTT.

V and J are TRBV5-1 and TRBJ2-3; D may be TRBD1 (6 bases). Between the trimmed V and J ends, which lost 7 bases and 4 bases, there was a span of 16 bases. This CDR3 spans 14 amino acids. The germline V gene encodes CDR1 SGHRS and CDR2 YFSETQ. Written as DNA, the CDR3 is TGCGCCAGCCGTACAGGGCTCTCATCAGATACGCAGTATTTT. It codes for CASRTGLSSDTQYF.

The V call is TRBV11-1, the J call TRBJ2-7; TRBD1 aligns across 8 bases. Germline-derived CDR1 and CDR2 are SGHAT and FQDESV (reference sequence). There are 14 residues in the CDR3. V shed 6 bases, J shed 5 bases, and the junction held 9 bases outside the gene matches. The CDR3 DNA follows: TGTGCCAGCAGTTTACAGGGGGGTGCCCACGAGCAGTACTTC. It specifies CASSLQGGAHEQYF.

The chain has TRBV2 and TRBJ2-4; maybe TRBD2 (6 bases). Trimming pared 6 bases from V and 0 bases from J, leaving 21 bases between. Germline V gene sequence: CDR1 SNHLY, CDR2 FYNNEI. CDR3 length equals 18 residues. The CDR3 DNA reads as TGTGCCAGCAGGGTATGGAGGGATTCCCGCTTAGCCAAAAACATTCAGTACTTC. It is translated as CASRVWRDSRLAKNIQYF. Supplemented by reference TRBV2 and TRBJ2-4, the full variable domain reads EPEVTQTPSHQVTQMGQEVILRCVPISNHLYFYWYRQILGQKVEFLVSFYNNEISEKSEIFDDQFSVERPDGSNFTLKIRSTKLEDSAMYFCASRVWRDSRLAKNIQYFGAGTRLSVL.

The chain couples TRBV4-3 to TRBJ1-5; 7 bases map to TRBD1. Germline loops: CDR1 LGHNA, CDR2 YSLEER. The CDR3 length is 15 residues. J lost 0 bases, V lost 4 bases, and 3 bases had no gene match. The CDR3 region has the DNA TGCGCCAGCAGCCGAAACAGGGGTAGCAATCAGCCCCAGCATTTT. Translating it yields CASSRNRGSNQPQHF.

This clone was observed a single time. The rearrangement joins TRBV5-6 to TRBJ2-7; 7 nucleotides line up with TRBD1. Germline trimming cut 4 bases from V and 6 bases from J; bases unmatched to any gene: 10. CDR1 SGHDT and CDR2 YYEEEE come from the germline V gene. This CDR3 has 14 residues. Here the CDR3 DNA reads TGTGCCAGCAGCCAAACAGGGGTGAAAGCCGAGCAGTACTTC. Its protein is CASSQTGVKAEQYF.

This clone appeared once. The rearrangement links TRBV5-6 to TRBJ2-1; the D gene is possibly TRBD1 (5 bases). Deletions cut 1 base from V and 5 bases from J, with 16 bases between. The CDR3 contains 16 residues. The germline V gene has CDR1 SGHDT and CDR2 YYEEEE. CDR3 DNA: TGTGCCAGCAGCTTGCCCCTGGACACTCTGGACAATGAGCAGTTCTTC. Translated, it gives CASSLPLDTLDNEQFF.

The CDR3 DNA follows: TGTGCCAGCAGCCGGGAAGTAACAGGGTACACCGGGGAGCTGTTTTTT. It yields the protein CASSREVTGYTGELFF. The V and J genes are TRBV5-5 and TRBJ2-2, with a weak D call TRBD1 (6 bases). Germline V gene data show CDR1 as SGHKS and CDR2 as YYEKEE (reference sequence). The germline V and J ends were trimmed by 4 bases and 3 bases, with 16 bases remaining between them. This CDR3 is built from 16 residues.

The chain carries TRBV28 and TRBJ1-1; 7 positions match TRBD1. The junction had 5 bases not matched to a gene; V was cut back by 6 bases and J by 1 base. The CDR3 loop spans 14 amino acids. From germline, CDR1 is MDHEN and CDR2 SYDVKM. The CDR3 here is CASSWGQPNTEAFF. The CDR3 coding sequence is TGTGCCAGCAGCTGGGGACAGCCGAACACTGAAGCTTTCTTT.

This clone occurred a few times. The V gene is TRBV4-2, the J gene TRBJ2-5; possible D gene TRBD1, 5 bases. Germline V gene sequence: CDR1 LGHNA, CDR2 YNFKEQ. The CDR3 length is 15 residues. V was clipped by 6 bases and J by 5 bases, with 19 bases between them. The CDR3 protein is CASRDQGKVEETQYF. In nucleotides, the CDR3 is TGTGCCAGCAGAGATCAGGGAAAGGTGGAGGAGACCCAGTACTTC.